A selection of T cell receptor beta chains follows, all from one sample in a study of lymphopenia after photon versus proton radiotherapy. The assay was immunoSEQ multiplex PCR, and TCRdb's table has in-frame clones only and misses some. The sample consists of 35,000 to 45,000 clones, roughly 84% of them appearing once. The input for sequencing was peripheral blood, taken from a patient treated with photon-based radiotherapy. Every receptor here comes from a man aged 45-65 years with gastric cancer. Both conserved end residues are part of each CDR3. Each record gives: D gene, V gene, clone size, J gene, CDR3 protein, CDR3 DNA. A D gene is named only where the DNA matches it firmly. Clone size is not always given. Where it is, it says once, few, many or a class for expanded clones.

d_gene: NA
v_gene: TRBV11-2
abundance: NA
j_gene: TRBJ1-3
CDR3aa: CASSHGGRASGNTIYF
CDR3nt: TGTGCCAGCAGCCACGGTGGGAGGGCTTCTGGAAACACCATATATTTT

d_gene: NA
v_gene: TRBV11-2
abundance: NA
j_gene: TRBJ1-2
CDR3aa: CASSLGGYGYTF
CDR3nt: TGTGCCAGCAGCTTAGGTGGCTATGGCTACACCTTC

d_gene: NA
v_gene: TRBV28
abundance: NA
j_gene: TRBJ1-2
CDR3aa: CASGVDYGYTF
CDR3nt: TGTGCCAGCGGGGTAGACTATGGCTACACCTTC

d_gene: NA
v_gene: TRBV30
abundance: NA
j_gene: TRBJ2-1
CDR3aa: CAWRVGPLNEQFF
CDR3nt: TGTGCCTGGAGAGTGGGACCGCTTAATGAGCAGTTCTTC

d_gene: TRBD1
v_gene: TRBV6-5
abundance: once
j_gene: TRBJ2-5
CDR3aa: CASRADRAETQYF
CDR3nt: TGTGCCAGCAGGGCGGACAGGGCAGAGACCCAGTACTTC

d_gene: NA
v_gene: TRBV19
abundance: NA
j_gene: TRBJ1-1
CDR3aa: CASSIRGGLEAFF
CDR3nt: TGTGCCAGTAGTATTCGGGGGGGATTAGAAGCTTTCTTT

d_gene: NA
v_gene: TRBV29-1
abundance: few
j_gene: TRBJ1-2
CDR3aa: CSVGGGVDGYTF
CDR3nt: TGCAGCGTTGGGGGTGGGGTGGATGGCTACACCTTC

d_gene: TRBD1
v_gene: TRBV5-1
abundance: NA
j_gene: TRBJ2-3
CDR3aa: CASSSGQSSDTQYF
CDR3nt: TGCGCCAGCAGCTCGGGACAGAGTTCAGATACGCAGTATTTT

d_gene: TRBD1
v_gene: TRBV2
abundance: NA
j_gene: TRBJ2-5
CDR3aa: CASSGTGEYQETQYF
CDR3nt: TGTGCCAGCAGTGGGACAGGGGAGTACCAAGAGACCCAGTACTTC

d_gene: TRBD1
v_gene: TRBV18
abundance: NA
j_gene: TRBJ1-4
CDR3aa: CASSQQVGTGDEKLFF
CDR3nt: TGTGCCAGCTCGCAACAAGTCGGGACAGGGGATGAAAAACTGTTTTTT

d_gene: NA
v_gene: TRBV2
abundance: NA
j_gene: TRBJ1-5
CDR3aa: CASSEARPGSLMPQHF
CDR3nt: TGTGCCAGCAGTGAAGCCCGGCCAGGAAGCCTGATGCCCCAGCATTTT

d_gene: NA
v_gene: TRBV7-8
abundance: NA
j_gene: TRBJ2-6
CDR3aa: CASSPRSRTVSSGANVLTF
CDR3nt: TGTGCCAGCAGCCCCAGGTCGAGGACAGTAAGCTCTGGGGCCAACGTCCTGACTTTC

d_gene: NA
v_gene: TRBV4-2
abundance: NA
j_gene: TRBJ2-3
CDR3aa: CASSHGGDTSTDTQYF
CDR3nt: TGTGCCAGCAGCCATGGGGGGGACACTAGCACAGATACGCAGTATTTT

d_gene: NA
v_gene: TRBV5-1
abundance: NA
j_gene: TRBJ1-1
CDR3aa: CASSLVVRENTEAFF
CDR3nt: TGCGCCAGCAGCTTGGTGGTCAGGGAGAACACTGAAGCTTTCTTT

d_gene: NA
v_gene: TRBV7-8
abundance: NA
j_gene: TRBJ2-3
CDR3aa: CASSLVALVTDTQYF
CDR3nt: TGTGCCAGCAGCTTAGTAGCGCTGGTAACAGATACGCAGTATTTT

d_gene: NA
v_gene: TRBV11-2
abundance: NA
j_gene: TRBJ2-3
CDR3aa: CASSLIASTDTQYF
CDR3nt: TGTGCCAGCAGCTTAATAGCTAGCACAGATACGCAGTATTTT

d_gene: NA
v_gene: TRBV7-3
abundance: NA
j_gene: TRBJ2-1
CDR3aa: CASSLTSYNEQFF
CDR3nt: TGTGCCAGCAGCTTAACGTCCTACAATGAGCAGTTCTTC

d_gene: NA
v_gene: TRBV5-6
abundance: NA
j_gene: TRBJ2-1
CDR3aa: CASSVGHGSRYNEQFF
CDR3nt: TGTGCCAGCAGTGTTGGGCACGGGAGTCGGTACAATGAGCAGTTCTTC

d_gene: TRBD1
v_gene: TRBV30
abundance: NA
j_gene: TRBJ2-1
CDR3aa: CAWGTVNEQFF
CDR3nt: TGTGCCTGGGGGACAGTCAATGAGCAGTTCTTC

d_gene: NA
v_gene: TRBV28
abundance: NA
j_gene: TRBJ2-7
CDR3aa: CASSLYGGARYEQYF
CDR3nt: TGTGCCAGCAGTTTATATGGGGGGGCGAGGTACGAGCAGTACTTC

d_gene: NA
v_gene: TRBV7-2
abundance: once
j_gene: TRBJ2-3
CDR3aa: CASSRLKDTQYF
CDR3nt: TGTGCCAGCAGCAGACTAAAAGATACGCAGTATTTT

d_gene: TRBD1
v_gene: TRBV19
abundance: NA
j_gene: TRBJ2-7
CDR3aa: CASSFPGQASYEQYF
CDR3nt: TGTGCCAGTAGTTTTCCGGGACAGGCTTCCTACGAGCAGTACTTC

d_gene: TRBD2
v_gene: TRBV5-4
abundance: NA
j_gene: TRBJ2-7
CDR3aa: CASQTRAGEGREQYF
CDR3nt: TGTGCCAGCCAGACCCGGGCGGGAGAGGGACGCGAGCAGTACTTC

d_gene: NA
v_gene: TRBV7-8
abundance: few
j_gene: TRBJ2-7
CDR3aa: CASSSYYEQYF
CDR3nt: TGTGCCAGCAGCTCCTACTACGAGCAGTACTTC

d_gene: NA
v_gene: TRBV6-5
abundance: NA
j_gene: TRBJ1-4
CDR3aa: CASSPTVTNEKLFF
CDR3nt: TGTGCCAGCAGTCCGACGGTCACTAATGAAAAACTGTTTTTT

d_gene: TRBD1
v_gene: TRBV7-9
abundance: NA
j_gene: TRBJ1-1
CDR3aa: CASSPYRDRNTEAFF
CDR3nt: TGTGCCAGCAGCCCCTACCGGGACAGGAACACTGAAGCTTTCTTT

d_gene: NA
v_gene: TRBV4-2
abundance: few
j_gene: TRBJ2-6
CDR3aa: CASSQVGVETGANVLTF
CDR3nt: TGTGCCAGCAGCCAAGTGGGAGTCGAGACCGGGGCCAACGTCCTGACTTTC

d_gene: TRBD1
v_gene: TRBV25-1
abundance: NA
j_gene: TRBJ2-7
CDR3aa: CASSERTGGFYEQYF
CDR3nt: TGTGCCAGCAGTGAAAGGACAGGGGGCTTCTACGAGCAGTACTTC

d_gene: NA
v_gene: TRBV4-2
abundance: NA
j_gene: TRBJ2-5
CDR3aa: CASSQEAGMETQYF
CDR3nt: TGTGCCAGCAGCCAAGAGGCAGGGATGGAGACCCAGTACTTC

d_gene: TRBD2
v_gene: TRBV30
abundance: NA
j_gene: TRBJ2-3
CDR3aa: CAWSPTDYSGSPDTQYF
CDR3nt: TGTGCCTGGAGTCCGACGGACTATAGCGGGAGCCCAGATACGCAGTATTTT

d_gene: NA
v_gene: TRBV15
abundance: NA
j_gene: TRBJ1-1
CDR3aa: CATSRDQRDGAFF
CDR3nt: TGTGCCACCAGCAGAGATCAGAGGGACGGCGCTTTCTTT

d_gene: NA
v_gene: TRBV11-2
abundance: NA
j_gene: TRBJ1-1
CDR3aa: CASSLVGRGRRSTEAFF
CDR3nt: TGTGCCAGCAGCTTAGTAGGCCGCGGAAGGAGGAGCACTGAAGCTTTCTTT

d_gene: NA
v_gene: TRBV5-1
abundance: NA
j_gene: TRBJ2-7
CDR3aa: CASRVDGPTQQYF
CDR3nt: TGCGCCAGCCGAGTGGACGGACCTACGCAGCAGTACTTC

d_gene: NA
v_gene: TRBV7-2
abundance: NA
j_gene: TRBJ2-3
CDR3aa: CASQLNQGDTQYF
CDR3nt: TGTGCCAGCCAGCTTAATCAGGGAGATACGCAGTATTTT

d_gene: NA
v_gene: TRBV30
abundance: NA
j_gene: TRBJ1-4
CDR3aa: CAWSVGHLGLVTNEKLFF
CDR3nt: TGTGCCTGGAGTGTTGGACACCTAGGATTAGTAACTAATGAAAAACTGTTTTTT

d_gene: TRBD2
v_gene: TRBV10-3
abundance: NA
j_gene: TRBJ2-3
CDR3aa: CAISDTSGRDTTDTQYF
CDR3nt: TGTGCCATCAGTGATACTAGCGGGAGGGACACAACAGATACGCAGTATTTT

d_gene: NA
v_gene: TRBV5-6
abundance: NA
j_gene: TRBJ1-3
CDR3aa: CASSLGQNTNTIYF
CDR3nt: TGTGCCAGCAGCTTGGGACAGAACACAAACACCATATATTTT

d_gene: NA
v_gene: TRBV14
abundance: NA
j_gene: TRBJ1-6
CDR3aa: CASSQERFSSPLHF
CDR3nt: TGTGCCAGCAGCCAAGAGAGGTTTAGTTCACCCCTCCACTTT

d_gene: TRBD1
v_gene: TRBV27
abundance: NA
j_gene: TRBJ2-7
CDR3aa: CASSALSGQGYEQYF
CDR3nt: TGTGCCAGCAGTGCCCTCAGCGGACAGGGATACGAGCAGTACTTC

d_gene: TRBD2
v_gene: TRBV5-1
abundance: NA
j_gene: TRBJ2-7
CDR3aa: CASSLGTSGRSPVEQYF
CDR3nt: TGCGCCAGCAGCTTGGGGACTAGCGGGAGGTCCCCTGTCGAGCAGTACTTC

d_gene: NA
v_gene: TRBV29-1
abundance: NA
j_gene: TRBJ2-3
CDR3aa: CSVEGGHTDTQYF
CDR3nt: TGCAGCGTCGAGGGGGGACACACAGATACGCAGTATTTT

d_gene: TRBD1
v_gene: TRBV18
abundance: once
j_gene: TRBJ2-7
CDR3aa: CASSPAPGQNFYEQYF
CDR3nt: TGTGCCAGCTCACCGGCACCGGGACAGAACTTTTACGAGCAGTACTTC

d_gene: NA
v_gene: TRBV4-3
abundance: NA
j_gene: TRBJ2-7
CDR3aa: CASSQQIHSGYEQYF
CDR3nt: TGCGCCAGCAGCCAACAGATACACAGCGGCTACGAGCAGTACTTC

d_gene: NA
v_gene: TRBV5-5
abundance: NA
j_gene: TRBJ1-5
CDR3aa: CASSQNSNQPQHF
CDR3nt: TGTGCCAGCAGCCAAAATAGCAATCAGCCCCAGCATTTT

d_gene: TRBD2
v_gene: TRBV6-4
abundance: NA
j_gene: TRBJ2-1
CDR3aa: CASSPGGGSQDEQFF
CDR3nt: TGTGCCAGCAGTCCGGGGGGGGGCAGCCAGGATGAGCAGTTCTTC

d_gene: NA
v_gene: TRBV2
abundance: once
j_gene: TRBJ1-4
CDR3aa: CASAPGVERKLFF
CDR3nt: TGTGCCAGCGCGCCAGGGGTTGAGCGAAAACTGTTTTTT

d_gene: NA
v_gene: TRBV6-5
abundance: NA
j_gene: TRBJ2-3
CDR3aa: CASSYFRATDTQYF
CDR3nt: TGTGCCAGCAGTTACTTTCGGGCTACAGATACGCAGTATTTT